A single sample gave rise to the 2 T cell receptor beta chains below, sequenced in a study of T cells in Graves' hyperthyroidism and ophthalmopathy. Researchers took RNA transcripts and amplified the TCR beta CDR3 regions from them. HTBI primers were employed in a first-round RT-PCR of the TCR CDR3. TCRdb re-called the multiplex PCR reads with MiXCR, one entry per CDR3 protein. The table lists under 450,000 distinct CDR3 sequences, roughly a sixth of them singletons. Sample: blood. All receptors come from a woman under 40 with Graves' hyperthyroidism that later progressed to Graves' ophthalmopathy.

This sequence joins TRBV13 and TRBJ2-6; possibly TRBD2 for D (5 bases). Trimming removed 1 base from V and 4 bases from J, with 8 bases in between. The germline V gene encodes CDR1 PRHDT and CDR2 FYEKMQ (reference sequence). CDR3 length: 15 amino acids. This chain's CDR3 is CASSLAGVGANVLTF. The CDR3 coding sequence is TGTGCCAGCAGCTTAGCCGGGGTAGGGGCCAACGTCCTGACTTTC. The whole variable domain, remainder taken from reference TRBV13 and TRBJ2-6, is AAGVIQSPRHLIKEKRETATLKCYPIPRHDTVYWYQQGPGQDPQFLISFYEKMQSDKGSIPDRFSAQQFSDYHSELNMSSLELGDSALYFCASSLAGVGANVLTFGAGSRLTVL.

Of note for this clonotype: This may stem from a read error, because a much larger clone lies one nucleotide away. This chain uses TRBV5-6 with TRBJ1-2; D is ambiguous. Germline lookup yields CDR1 SGHDT and CDR2 YYEEEE. The CDR3 runs 15 residues. DNA of the CDR3: TGTGCCAGAAGCTTGGATGCCGGGATCTACTATGGCTACACCTTC. It specifies CARSLDAGIYYGYTF.